A single T cell receptor beta chain is shown here with its context. This sample is part of a study of blood T cell repertoires in COVID-19. For the study at large: Donors in the United States, Italy and Spain gave samples during acute or convalescent COVID-19. In each case, the material was cDNA or gDNA derived from T cells, B-cell-depleted T cells, or PBMCs.

Clones were sequenced by immunoSEQ multiplex PCR, and TCRdb holds only the in-frame ones, with some missing. The sample lists approximately 390,000 clones, approximately 90% seen once, with 10% in the top ten. Trimming at V came to 0 bases and at J to 5 bases, leaving 8 bases not matched to a gene. Germline V gives CDR1 SGHVS, CDR2 FNYEAQ. CDR3 length equals 18 residues. Cohort 3 recovery required two negative PCRs, clearance, or symptom resolution. This chain uses TRBV7-6 with TRBJ2-2; 11 positions agree with TRBD2. The TCR originated in a woman aged 45-65 years who had recovered from COVID-19. Sequencing used PBMCs or T cells enriched from blood (not recorded which). This CDR3 reads CASSLASTSGDQTGELFF. As DNA, the CDR3 is TGTGCCAGCAGCTTAGCGTCGACTAGCGGGGACCAAACCGGGGAGCTGTTTTTT. Full variable domain (missing parts from reference TRBV7-6 and TRBJ2-2): GAGVSQSPRYKVTKRGQDVALRCDPISGHVSLYWYRQALGQGPEFLTYFNYEAQQDKSGLPNDRFSAERPEGSISTLTIQRTEQRDSAMYRCASSLASTSGDQTGELFFGEGSRLTVL.